The 19 T cell receptor beta chains in this list originate from one sample, sequenced in a study of T cell responses to AZD1222 COVID-19 vaccine. The data were produced by immunoSEQ multiplex PCR, yet TCRdb's version contains in-frame clones alone and is incomplete. The top ten hold around 10% of the sample, which has 100,000 to 150,000 clones, around 89% seen once. The specimen was peripheral blood, collected on day 0 of MenACWY control vaccination. The receptors here all came from an adult in good health.

The chain employs TRBV2 and TRBJ1-5; 7 bases match TRBD1. This CDR3 has 13 residues. The germline V gene has CDR1 SNHLY and CDR2 FYNNEI. With V trimmed by 8 bases and J by 16 bases, 17 bases remained unmatched. CDR3 sequence reads: CASGRQGLSPEHF. CDR3 nucleotides: TGTGCCAGCGGTAGACAGGGTTTAAGTCCTGAACATTTT.

This clone was recorded a few times. J is TRBJ2-3 and V is TRBV5-1; 7 bases match TRBD2. V shed 0 bases and J 3 bases; nucleotides not matched to a gene: 4. The CDR3 runs to 15 residues. Germline CDR1 is SGHRS and CDR2 is YFSETQ. The CDR3 is CASSLGAGATDTQYF. The CDR3 DNA reads as TGCGCCAGCAGCTTGGGGGCGGGAGCTACAGATACGCAGTATTTT.

V gene TRBV4-2 combines with J gene TRBJ1-2; D unresolved. The V and J ends lost 0 bases and 1 base respectively, with 6 bases between them. Looked up from germline, CDR1 is LGHNA and CDR2 is YNFKEQ. The CDR3 contains 14 residues. CDR3 amino acids: CASSQDRSNYGYTF. The CDR3, as DNA: TGTGCCAGCAGCCAAGATCGCAGTAACTATGGCTACACCTTC.

The V call is TRBV29-1, the J call TRBJ2-1, with 9 bases lining up with TRBD2. CDR1 SQVTM and CDR2 ANQGSEA come from the germline V gene. The CDR3 spans 14 residues. Trimming at V came to 4 bases and at J to 3 bases, leaving 4 bases not matched to a gene. The DNA of the CDR3 is TGCAGCGTTGTGCGGGAGGGCCTCTACAATGAGCAGTTCTTC. Translation gives CSVVREGLYNEQFF.

This chain joins TRBV6-5 and TRBJ2-2; perhaps TRBD2 as D (5 bases). Germline V gene data show CDR1 as MNHEY and CDR2 as SVGAGI. The ends were cut back, 7 bases at V and 2 bases at J, with 11 bases in the middle. The CDR3 is made up of 14 amino acids. Here the CDR3 reads CASMRAINTGELFF. The CDR3 DNA reads TGTGCCAGCATGAGGGCCATAAACACCGGGGAGCTGTTTTTT.

The gene calls are TRBV6-5 and TRBJ2-4; D remains unclear. This CDR3 comprises 16 residues. Germline CDR1 reads MNHEY; CDR2 reads SVGAGI. The V and J ends lost 3 bases and 1 base respectively, with 13 bases between them. CDR3 bases: TGTGCCAGCAGTTATTCGCTCGGTGCGGCCAAAAACATTCAGTACTTC. Its translation: CASSYSLGAAKNIQYF.

The chain is built from TRBV3-1 (or the pseudogene TRBV3-2) and TRBJ2-5; D assignment may be TRBD1 or TRBD2 (6 bases each). The CDR3 spans 20 residues. V lost 0 bases and J 2 bases, leaving 25 bases between the germline ends. From germline, CDR1 is LGHDT and CDR2 YNNKEL (reference sequence). The CDR3 DNA is TGTGCCAGCAGCCAAGATGAACAGGATCGGGGGCGATGGACTCAAGAGACCCAGTACTTC. It encodes CASSQDEQDRGRWTQETQYF.

V gene TRBV11-2 combines with J gene TRBJ2-2; D gene ambiguous. Trimming removed 5 bases from V and 7 bases from J, with 8 bases in between. Per germline, CDR1 SGHAT and CDR2 FQNNGV. The CDR3 length is 12 residues. This CDR3 reads CASSQKGGELFF. The CDR3 nucleotides read TGTGCCAGCAGCCAAAAAGGCGGGGAGCTGTTTTTT.

V gene TRBV11-3 combines with J gene TRBJ2-7; 8 bases fit TRBD2. V shed 4 bases and J 0 bases; nucleotides not matched to a gene: 5. The CDR3 contains 15 residues. CDR1 SGHNT and CDR2 YENEEA come from the germline V gene. The CDR3 loop is CASSYSGTSSYEQYF. The DNA for the CDR3 is TGTGCCAGCAGCTATAGCGGGACGAGCTCCTACGAGCAGTACTTC.

The chain joins TRBV6-2 or TRBV6-3 to TRBJ1-5; D is unclear. CDR1 MNHEY and CDR2 SVGEGT come from the germline V gene. V gave up 2 bases and J gave up 4 bases, with 15 bases separating them. This CDR3 region has 16 residues. This CDR3 reads CASSYSSYDPNQPQHF. The CDR3 DNA follows: TGTGCCAGCAGTTACAGCTCCTATGACCCAAATCAGCCCCAGCATTTT.

The chain is built from TRBV5-6 and TRBJ2-6; TRBD1 might be the D (6 bases). This CDR3 region has 19 residues. V was shortened by 4 bases and J by 0 bases, with 20 bases between the two germline ends. In germline, CDR1 is SGHDT, CDR2 YYEEEE. As DNA, the CDR3 is TGTGCCAGCAGCCTACGACCAGGGGTTACGCACTCTGGGGCCAACGTCCTGACTTTC. The encoded protein is CASSLRPGVTHSGANVLTF.

This sequence joins TRBV10-2 and TRBJ1-3; D gene uncertain. V lost 2 bases and J lost 1, with 9 bases in between. CDR1 is WSHSY and CDR2 is SAAADI in the germline V gene. This CDR3 contains 15 residues. The CDR3 DNA follows: TGCGCCAGCAGTGAGCCGACGGAATCTGGAAACACCATATATTTT. Residues: CASSEPTESGNTIYF.

This clone appeared once. The chain recombines TRBV6-5 with TRBJ1-1; 8 nucleotides align to TRBD1. The CDR3 consists of 14 residues. J was trimmed by 1 base and V by 6 bases; bases with no gene match: 4. Germline V lookup: CDR1 MNHEY, CDR2 SVGAGI. CDR3: CASSFTGGNTEAFF. CDR3 in DNA: TGTGCCAGCAGCTTCACAGGGGGGAACACTGAAGCTTTCTTT.

This CDR3 is CASSFKSSGNTIYF. The CDR3 DNA reads TGTGCCAGCAGCTTTAAGAGCTCTGGAAACACCATATATTTT. V gene TRBV5-6 combines with J gene TRBJ1-3; the D is unclear. Germline loops: CDR1 SGHDT, CDR2 YYEEEE. The CDR3 runs to 14 residues. The V end lost 2 bases, the J end lost 0 bases, and 6 bases lay between the germline ends.

This clone was observed a few times. The chain is built from TRBV6-6 and TRBJ2-3; tentative D call: TRBD2 (6 bases). The V end was cut by 5 bases, the J end by 3 bases, with 21 bases between. This CDR3 has 17 residues. Looked up from germline, CDR1 is MNHNY and CDR2 is SVGAGI (reference sequence). CDR3 coding DNA: TGTGCCAGCAGTCCTCGCCCCTGGCGGAGGGAAACAGATACGCAGTATTTT. Encoded protein: CASSPRPWRRETDTQYF.

The chain couples TRBV6-5 to TRBJ1-2; perhaps TRBD1 as D (6 bases). Germline values: CDR1 MNHEY, CDR2 SVGAGI. CDR3 length: 16 amino acids. The V gene lost 0 bases and the J gene lost 4 bases, with 15 bases spanning the gap. The CDR3 spells CASSYSTPGEFYGYTF. The CDR3 DNA sequence: TGTGCCAGCAGTTACTCGACGCCAGGGGAATTCTATGGCTACACCTTC.

The chain joins TRBV7-7 to TRBJ2-2; 9 bases line up with TRBD2. This CDR3 has 16 amino acids. The V gene end was trimmed by 1 base and the J gene end by 3 bases; junction bases not matched to a gene: 3. Per germline, CDR1 SSHAT and CDR2 FNYEAQ (reference sequence). The DNA for the CDR3 is TGTGCCAGCAGCTTAGGTAGCGGGAGTCACACCGGGGAGCTGTTTTTT. Amino acids: CASSLGSGSHTGELFF.

J is TRBJ2-1 and V is TRBV5-1; D is ambiguous. The length of the CDR3 is 16 residues. V lost 4 bases to trimming and J lost 0 bases, with 14 bases between them. Germline assignment: CDR1 SGHRS and CDR2 YFSETQ. The CDR3: CASSQDSRSSYNEQFF. The CDR3 nucleotides read TGCGCCAGCAGCCAGGATTCTCGTAGCTCCTACAATGAGCAGTTCTTC.

This chain connects TRBV12-3 or TRBV12-4 to TRBJ1-2; D ambiguous. The CDR3 consists of 12 residues. Between the trimmed V and J ends, which lost 2 bases and 7 bases, there was a span of 8 bases. DNA of the CDR3: TGTGCCAGCAGTTTATCCAGATCTGGCTACACCTTC. It is translated as CASSLSRSGYTF.